The sequence of this T cell receptor beta chain was determined in a study of blood T cell repertoires in COVID-19. Measured with immunoSEQ multiplex PCR; TCRdb has only the in-frame clones, and not every one. The sample holds more than 140,000 clones, around 84% seen once. This CDR3 is 17 amino acids long. V dropped 7 bases and J dropped 3; count of bases not matched to a gene: 13. Per germline, CDR1 KGHDR and CDR2 SFDVKD. The rearrangement links TRBV24-1 to TRBJ2-2; 7 bases fit TRBD2. Material for sequencing was peripheral blood. This receptor was taken from an older woman with acute or convalescent COVID-19. This CDR3 reads CATSPSSGALYTGELFF. CDR3 coding DNA: TGTGCCACCAGCCCCTCGAGCGGGGCGCTCTACACCGGGGAGCTGTTTTTT.